This TCR beta chain was captured by sequencing in a study of cytomegalovirus exposure and HLA in healthy donors. Remarks on this clone: Its antigen is as yet unknown.

Overall study findings and caveats: Later analysis demonstrated an association between a missense DCLRE1C variant and TCR beta V- and J-gene trimming. Three chains linked to CMV were shown in vitro to be specific for CMV antigens.

A multiplex PCR was run with 60 Vbeta primers and 13 Jbeta primers. The table came from immunoSEQ multiplex PCR; TCRdb's copy has only in-frame clones and leaves some out. Of approximately 190,000 clones listed, about 89% are singletons. The receptor's source is a man between 25 and 39 years old in good health and CMV-seronegative. Specimen: PBMCs.

CDR3 DNA: TGCGCCAGCAGCTTGGAGGTAGCGGGAGTCTCTCGTCGGGACCAGTACTTC. Its protein product is CASSLEVAGVSRRDQYF. This sequence joins TRBV5-1 and TRBJ2-5; 9 nucleotides match TRBD2. Looked up from germline, CDR1 is SGHRS and CDR2 is YFSETQ. The CDR3 spans 17 residues. V lost 0 bases and J lost 10; bases outside the gene matches: 16.